Each of the 30 T cell receptor beta chains below was sequenced from the same sample in a study of identical twins. TCRdb re-called the 5' RACE reads through MiXCR, storing one row per CDR3 protein. The sample has around 550,000 distinct CDR3 sequences, 13% to 15% seen once. These data were also reused for a study on yellow fever vaccine responses in identical twins.

Sequenced input: CD4+ T cells sorted from blood. The receptors were gathered from a woman between 18 and 29 years old in good health.

The rearrangement uses TRBV12-3 or TRBV12-4 and TRBJ2-3; 11 bases are shared with TRBD2. After removal of 2 bases from V and 6 bases from J, the junction contained 13 bases not matched to a gene. This CDR3 has 18 residues. The DNA for the CDR3 is TGTGCCAGCAGTTTATTCCCTGAAACTAGCGGGAGAGGGGATACGCAGTATTTT. Protein sequence: CASSLFPETSGRGDTQYF.

In its sample, this clonotype was seen a few times. The chain links TRBV7-2 to TRBJ1-2, with D perhaps matching TRBD1 (6 bases). The CDR3 length is 16 residues. The ends were cut back, 5 bases at V and 3 bases at J, with 19 bases in the middle. CDR1 and CDR2 from the germline V gene are SGHTA and FQGNSA. DNA for the CDR3: TGTGCCAGCAGCCCCCTCGCGGGGGGCAGGGACTATGGCTACACCTTC. Protein sequence: CASSPLAGGRDYGYTF.

The rearrangement uses TRBV12-3 or TRBV12-4 and TRBJ2-1; D perhaps matches TRBD1 (5 bases). This CDR3 has 13 residues. V was trimmed by 7 bases and J by 5 bases, leaving 12 bases between them. CDR3 sequence reads: CASTRRQNNEQFF. The CDR3 bases are TGTGCCAGCACCAGGAGACAGAACAATGAGCAGTTCTTC.

The rearrangement joins TRBV5-1 to TRBJ2-7, with a weak D call TRBD1 (5 bases). Between the trimmed V and J ends, which lost 2 bases and 3 bases, there was a span of 9 bases. The CDR3 is 13 residues long. Germline CDR1 reads SGHRS; CDR2 reads YFSETQ. CDR3 in amino acids: CASSLDRHYEQYF. CDR3 coding DNA: TGCGCCAGCAGCTTAGACAGACACTACGAGCAGTACTTC.

This clonotype was observed a handful of times. This chain links TRBV28 with TRBJ2-1, with 12 positions matching TRBD2. The CDR3 has 14 residues. With 6 bases clipped from V and 9 bases from J, the junction kept 6 bases outside the gene matches. The germline V gene has CDR1 MDHEN and CDR2 SYDVKM. CDR3 DNA: TGTGCCAGCAGCTCTAGCGGGGGGGTATGTGAGCAGTTCTTC. Protein: CASSSSGGVCEQFF.

This clonotype was seen many times. The chain combines TRBV5-1 with TRBJ1-1; D gene unclear. Per the germline V gene, CDR1 is SGHRS and CDR2 is YFSETQ. This CDR3 is built from 14 residues. The V and J ends lost 5 bases and 0 bases respectively, with 11 bases between them. The CDR3, as DNA: TGCGCCAGCAGTCCAAGGACGGTGAACACTGAAGCTTTCTTT. Protein product: CASSPRTVNTEAFF.

The chain carries TRBV7-2 and TRBJ2-5, with 7 bases aligning to TRBD1. The junction had 10 bases not matched to a gene; V was cut back by 5 bases and J by 1 base. This CDR3 has 16 amino acids. In germline, CDR1 is SGHTA, CDR2 FQGNSA. CDR3 region: CASSRPPGQAQETQYF. As DNA, the CDR3 is TGTGCCAGCAGCCGACCCCCTGGACAGGCCCAAGAGACCCAGTACTTC.

This clonotype came up many times. The gene calls are TRBV12-3 or TRBV12-4 and TRBJ1-1, with TRBD1 as a possible D gene (5 bases). The V end lost 5 bases, the J end lost 1 base, and 11 bases lay between the germline ends. The CDR3 spans 14 residues. The CDR3 nucleotides read TGTGCCAGCAGTACCAGGGAATCGAACACTGAAGCTTTCTTT. Its protein is CASSTRESNTEAFF.

This clonotype was counted between two and nine times. The chain links TRBV5-1 to TRBJ1-1; the D gene is possibly TRBD1 (6 bases). Per germline, CDR1 SGHRS and CDR2 YFSETQ. V dropped 1 base and J dropped 9 bases, with 19 bases sitting between them. This CDR3 is 15 amino acids long. The CDR3 bases are TGCGCCAGCAGCTTGATTGGAGGGGCGGGGGCGAAAGCTTTCTTT. Protein sequence: CASSLIGGAGAKAFF.

This rearrangement joins TRBV15 to TRBJ2-2, with TRBD1 matching 9 bases. Germline values: CDR1 LNHNV, CDR2 YYDKDF (reference sequence). V shed 4 bases and J 5 bases; nucleotides not matched to a gene: 8. The CDR3 totals 16 residues. The CDR3 DNA sequence: TGTGCCACCAGCACCTTAGACAGGGGGGGAACCGGGGAGCTGTTTTTT. This encodes CATSTLDRGGTGELFF. Combining the CDR3 with reference TRBV15 and TRBJ2-2 gives the whole variable domain DAMVIQNPRYQVTQFGKPVTLSCSQTLNHNVMYWYQQKSSQAPKLLFHYYDKDFNNEADTPDNFQSRRPNTSFCFLDIRSPGLGDTAMYLCATSTLDRGGTGELFFGEGSRLTVL.

The chain uses TRBV20-1 and TRBJ2-7; 11 bases align to TRBD1. CDR1 is DFQATT, CDR2 SNEGSKA, per germline (reference sequence). This CDR3 is built from 15 residues. The trim removed 6 bases at V and 6 bases at J, leaving 13 bases unmatched. CDR3 nucleotides: TGCAGTGCCGCAAGCCGGGGGGACAGGGGGGGCGAGCAGTACTTC. Protein: CSAASRGDRGGEQYF.

A few counts support this clonotype. In DNA form, the CDR3 reads TGTGCCAGCAGTATCAGGTTAGCGACAGATACGCAGTATTTT. It specifies CASSIRLATDTQYF. The rearrangement joins TRBV25-1 to TRBJ2-3; TRBD2 might be the D (5 bases). The CDR3 length is 14 residues. CDR1 is MGHDK, CDR2 SYGVNS, per germline. V was pared by 5 bases and J by 3 bases, with 12 bases between.

The chain uses TRBV12-5 and TRBJ2-5, with 13 positions matching TRBD2. From germline, CDR1 is LGHNT and CDR2 FRNRAP. Losses at the gene ends were 5 bases for V and 6 bases for J; bases not matched to a gene: 12. This CDR3 contains 17 residues. This CDR3 reads CASGKNAGTSGDQTQYF. The CDR3 nucleotides are TGTGCTAGTGGTAAAAACGCCGGGACTAGCGGGGATCAGACCCAGTACTTC.

A few counts support this clonotype. V gene TRBV10-1 combines with J gene TRBJ2-3, with TRBD1 matching over 9 bases. The CDR3 has 14 amino acids. Unmatched junction bases numbered 7, after V lost 6 bases and J lost 6 bases. Germline CDR1 is WNHNN and CDR2 is SYGVQD (reference sequence). In nucleotides, the CDR3 is TGCGCCAGCAGGTCCGGGACAGGGCCCGATACGCAGTATTTT. Its protein product is CASRSGTGPDTQYF.

V usage is TRBV12-3 or TRBV12-4 and J usage is TRBJ2-3, with 7 bases identical to TRBD2. The CDR3 has 14 amino acids. The junction had 8 bases not matched to a gene; V was cut back by 5 bases and J by 6 bases. CDR3 in amino acids: CASSTRRGGDTQYF. For the CDR3, the DNA is TGTGCCAGCAGTACCCGGAGGGGAGGGGATACGCAGTATTTT.

This clonotype was counted ten times or more. In nucleotides, the CDR3 is TGCGCCAGCAGCTTGGAAGCCAGGAGCTCCTATGGCTACACCTTC. This gives the protein CASSLEARSSYGYTF. The chain is built from TRBV5-1 and TRBJ1-2; D not certain. Trimming removed 0 bases from V and 4 bases from J, with 13 bases in between. Germline V gene data show CDR1 as SGHRS and CDR2 as YFSETQ. The length of the CDR3 is 15 residues. The variable domain in full, completed from reference TRBV5-1 and TRBJ1-2, reads KAGVTQTPRYLIKTRGQQVTLSCSPISGHRSVSWYQQTPGQGLQFLFEYFSETQRNKGNFPGRFSGRQFSNSRSEMNVSTLELGDSALYLCASSLEARSSYGYTFGSGTRLTVV.

This chain connects TRBV20-1 to TRBJ2-4, with D tentatively TRBD2 (6 bases). Germline V gene sequence: CDR1 DFQATT, CDR2 SNEGSKA (reference sequence). There are 19 residues in the CDR3. Trimming took off 0 bases at V and 1 base at J, with 22 bases between the two ends. DNA of the CDR3: TGCAGTGCTAGAGAGGGGTCGGGAGAGGCCTTTTGGGCCAAAAACATTCAGTACTTC. Its translation: CSAREGSGEAFWAKNIQYF.

The rearrangement joins TRBV20-1 to TRBJ1-2; the match to TRBD1 covers 9 bases. Germline values: CDR1 DFQATT, CDR2 SNEGSKA (reference sequence). This CDR3 contains 15 residues. The V and J ends lost 0 bases and 1 base, in that order; junction bases with no gene match: 3. This chain's CDR3 is CSARDPDRGNYGYTF. The CDR3 nucleotides are TGCAGTGCTAGAGATCCGGACAGGGGTAACTATGGCTACACCTTC.

This clonotype was found many times. The chain combines TRBV12-3 or TRBV12-4 with TRBJ1-2; possibly TRBD1 for D (6 bases). This CDR3 has 12 residues. The ends were cut back, 6 bases at V and 7 bases at J, with 12 bases in the middle. CDR3 amino acids: CASSRQVSGYTF. The CDR3 DNA reads TGTGCCAGCAGCCGACAGGTTTCTGGCTACACCTTC.

The V and J genes are TRBV29-1 and TRBJ2-3, with 9 bases fitting TRBD2. Looked up from germline, CDR1 is SQVTM and CDR2 is ANQGSEA. This CDR3 is built from 14 residues. V gave up 7 bases and J gave up 5 bases; unmatched junction bases: 10. CDR3: CSAGTGGGVDTQYF. CDR3 bases: TGCAGCGCCGGAACGGGCGGGGGGGTAGATACGCAGTATTTT.

This clonotype was picked up many times. This sequence joins TRBV6-1 and TRBJ1-1, with a possible D match to TRBD1 (5 bases). CDR3 length: 13 amino acids. Trimming took 3 bases from V and 0 from J, leaving 5 bases between them. Looked up from germline, CDR1 is MNHNS and CDR2 is SASEGT. CDR3 sequence: CASSETVNTEAFF. The CDR3 nucleotides read TGTGCCAGCAGTGAGACAGTGAACACTGAAGCTTTCTTT.

The V gene is TRBV18, the J gene TRBJ2-5, with D perhaps matching TRBD1 (5 bases). This CDR3 region has 14 residues. The germline V gene encodes CDR1 KGHSH and CDR2 LQKENI. Trimming took 1 base from V and 3 from J, leaving 9 bases between them. CDR3 DNA: TGTGCCAGCTCACCACAAGGCAGGGAAGAGACCCAGTACTTC. Its translation is CASSPQGREETQYF.

The genes are TRBV29-1 and TRBJ2-3; 7 nucleotides agree with TRBD1. In germline, CDR1 is SQVTM, CDR2 ANQGSEA. The CDR3 covers 12 residues. Trimming removed 6 bases from V and 4 bases from J; junction bases left unmatched: 4. CDR3 coding DNA: TGCAGCGTCGGACAGGTCCCAGATACGCAGTATTTT. Translating gives CSVGQVPDTQYF.

CDR3 sequence (DNA): TGCAGTGCTTGGGGGCGGGGGTCCGGGGAGCTGTTTTTT. Amino acids: CSAWGRGSGELFF. This sequence joins TRBV20-1 and TRBJ2-2; the D gene is possibly TRBD2 (7 bases). V was shortened by 5 bases and J by 6 bases, with 13 bases between the two germline ends. Germline V lookup: CDR1 DFQATT, CDR2 SNEGSKA (reference sequence). The CDR3 runs to 13 residues.

V usage is TRBV28 and J usage is TRBJ1-2; D unclear. The CDR3 spans 12 residues. The V end lost 3 bases, the J end lost 7 bases, and 9 bases lay between the germline ends. The germline gives CDR1 MDHEN, CDR2 SYDVKM. The DNA for the CDR3 is TGTGCCAGCAGTTTCGACCTGGGTGGCTACACCTTC. Its translation is CASSFDLGGYTF.

V is TRBV25-1 and J is TRBJ2-3; either TRBD1 or TRBD2 may supply D (6 bases each). With 1 base removed from V and 8 bases from J, the gap between germline ends came to 19 bases. The length of the CDR3 is 16 residues. Germline lookup yields CDR1 MGHDK and CDR2 SYGVNS. DNA of the CDR3: TGTGCCAGCAGTGAATCGCCTCGAGGGGGGCGAGGTACGCAGTATTTT. Amino acids: CASSESPRGGRGTQYF.

The chain has TRBV5-1 and TRBJ2-1; D is undetermined. This CDR3 is built from 14 residues. Trimming cost V 0 bases and J 2 bases, with 6 bases left between them. Germline lookup yields CDR1 SGHRS and CDR2 YFSETQ. CDR3 DNA sequence: TGCGCCAGCAGCTTGGCTAGAACCTACAATGAGCAGTTCTTC. It is translated as CASSLARTYNEQFF.

This clonotype has only a few counts. This sequence joins TRBV2 and TRBJ1-5; 10 bases are a match to TRBD1. CDR3 size: 15 residues. The V gene's germline CDR1 is SNHLY and CDR2 FYNNEI. The V and J ends lost 6 bases and 6 bases, in that order; junction bases with no gene match: 8. The CDR3 loop is CASSPGTGAVQPQHF. The CDR3 DNA reads as TGTGCCAGCAGCCCCGGGACAGGGGCAGTTCAGCCCCAGCATTTT.

This clonotype was seen at least ten times. The chain is built from TRBV12-3 or TRBV12-4 and TRBJ2-2; D might be TRBD2 (5 bases). V lost 6 bases and J 5 bases, leaving 16 bases between the germline ends. The CDR3 consists of 15 residues. CDR3 protein: CASSRDLRETGELFF. The CDR3 region has the DNA TGTGCCAGCAGCAGAGACCTGAGGGAAACCGGGGAGCTGTTTTTT.

This clonotype was observed a few times. The chain joins TRBV16 to TRBJ2-2; TRBD2 might be the D (5 bases). The length of the CDR3 is 13 residues. Germline CDR1 is KGHSY and CDR2 is FQNENV. V dropped 2 bases and J dropped 6 bases, with 7 bases sitting between them. The CDR3 DNA reads as TGTGCCAGCAGCCAAGAGGGCGCCGGGGAGCTGTTTTTT. Its protein is CASSQEGAGELFF.